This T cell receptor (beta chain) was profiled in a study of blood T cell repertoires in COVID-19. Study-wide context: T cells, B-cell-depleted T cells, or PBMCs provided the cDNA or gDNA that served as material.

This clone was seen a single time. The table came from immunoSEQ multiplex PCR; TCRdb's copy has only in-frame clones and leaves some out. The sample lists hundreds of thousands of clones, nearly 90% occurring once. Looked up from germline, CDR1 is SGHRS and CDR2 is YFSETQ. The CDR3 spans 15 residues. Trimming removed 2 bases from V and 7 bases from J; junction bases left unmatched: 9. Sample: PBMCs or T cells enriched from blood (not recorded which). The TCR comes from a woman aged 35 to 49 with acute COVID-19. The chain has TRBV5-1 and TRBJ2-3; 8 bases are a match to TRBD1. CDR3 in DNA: TGCGCCAGCAGCTTCGGGACAGGTGCTCGGAATACGCAGTATTTT. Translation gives CASSFGTGARNTQYF.